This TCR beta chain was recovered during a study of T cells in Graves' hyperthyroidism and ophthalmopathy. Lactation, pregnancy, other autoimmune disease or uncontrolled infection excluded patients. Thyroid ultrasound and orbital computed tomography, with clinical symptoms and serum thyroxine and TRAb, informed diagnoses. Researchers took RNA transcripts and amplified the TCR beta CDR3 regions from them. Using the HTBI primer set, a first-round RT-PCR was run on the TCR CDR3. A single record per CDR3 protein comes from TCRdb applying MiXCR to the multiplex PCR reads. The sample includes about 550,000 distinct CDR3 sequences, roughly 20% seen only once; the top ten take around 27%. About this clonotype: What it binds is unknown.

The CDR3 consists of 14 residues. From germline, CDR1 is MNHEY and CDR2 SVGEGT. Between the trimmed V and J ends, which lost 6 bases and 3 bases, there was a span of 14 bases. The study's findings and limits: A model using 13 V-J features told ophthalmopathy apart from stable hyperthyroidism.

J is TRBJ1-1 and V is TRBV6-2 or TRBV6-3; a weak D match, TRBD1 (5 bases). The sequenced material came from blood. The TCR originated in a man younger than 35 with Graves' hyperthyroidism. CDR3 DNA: TGTGCCAGCAGAGGCCGGGACGGCTACACTGAAGCTTTCTTT. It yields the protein CASRGRDGYTEAFF.